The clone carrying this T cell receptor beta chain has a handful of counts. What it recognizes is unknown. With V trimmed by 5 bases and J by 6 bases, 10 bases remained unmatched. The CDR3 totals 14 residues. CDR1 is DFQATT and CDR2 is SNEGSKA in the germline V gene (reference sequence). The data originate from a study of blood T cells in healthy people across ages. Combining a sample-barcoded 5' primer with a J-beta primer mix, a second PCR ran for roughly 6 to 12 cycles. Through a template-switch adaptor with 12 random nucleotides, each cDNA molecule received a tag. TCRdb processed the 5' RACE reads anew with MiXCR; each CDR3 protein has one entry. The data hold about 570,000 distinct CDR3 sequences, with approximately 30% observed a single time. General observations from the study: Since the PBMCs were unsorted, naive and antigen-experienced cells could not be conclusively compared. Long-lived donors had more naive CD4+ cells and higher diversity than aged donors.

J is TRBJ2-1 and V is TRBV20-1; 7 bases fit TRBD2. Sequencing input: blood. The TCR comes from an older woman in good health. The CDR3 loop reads CSAGLVGRANEQFF. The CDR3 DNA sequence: TGCAGTGCTGGACTGGTGGGGAGGGCCAATGAGCAGTTCTTC.